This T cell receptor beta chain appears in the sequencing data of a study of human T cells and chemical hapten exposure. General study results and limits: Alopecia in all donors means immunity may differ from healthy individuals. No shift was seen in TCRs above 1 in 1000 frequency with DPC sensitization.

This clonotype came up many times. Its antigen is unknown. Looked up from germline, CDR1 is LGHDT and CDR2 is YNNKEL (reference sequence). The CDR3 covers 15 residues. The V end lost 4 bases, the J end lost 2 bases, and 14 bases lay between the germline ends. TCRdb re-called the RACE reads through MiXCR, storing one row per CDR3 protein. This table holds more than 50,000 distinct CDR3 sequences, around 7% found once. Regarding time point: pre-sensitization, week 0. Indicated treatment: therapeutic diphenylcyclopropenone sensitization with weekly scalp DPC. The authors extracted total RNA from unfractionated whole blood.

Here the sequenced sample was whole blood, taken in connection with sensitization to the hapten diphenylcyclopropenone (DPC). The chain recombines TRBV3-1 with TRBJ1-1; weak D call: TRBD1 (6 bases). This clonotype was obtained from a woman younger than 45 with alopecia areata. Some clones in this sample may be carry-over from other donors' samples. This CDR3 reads CASSPRAGANTEAFF. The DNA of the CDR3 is TGTGCCAGCAGCCCGCGAGCGGGGGCCAACACTGAAGCTTTCTTT.